The present TCR beta chain was sequenced within a study of blood T cell repertoires in COVID-19. Study context: The study drew acute and convalescent COVID-19 samples from the United States, Italy and Spain. PBMCs, B-cell-depleted T cells, or T cells provided the cDNA or gDNA that made up the material.

Authors' processing steps: How many nucleated cells were present was estimated from reference gene primer amplification. Here immunoSEQ multiplex PCR was the method, and the copy in TCRdb shows in-frame clones only, minus some. V and J calls and clone size follow that table, whereas D and trimming were derived from the DNA. The sample contains about 140,000 clones, less than 80% of which appear only once. This clone has a handful of counts. The TCR comes from a woman of 80 years or more with active or convalescent COVID-19. Material: peripheral blood.

The DNA of the CDR3 is TGTGCCAGCAGTTTGCGGGCGGGACCGAGAAATTCACCCCTCCACTTT. Translating it yields CASSLRAGPRNSPLHF. The chain uses TRBV28 and TRBJ1-6; possible D gene TRBD1, 5 bases. The V gene lost 3 bases and the J gene lost 7 bases, with 16 bases spanning the gap. This CDR3 is 16 amino acids long. The germline V gene encodes CDR1 MDHEN and CDR2 SYDVKM. The whole variable domain, filled in from reference TRBV28 and TRBJ1-6, reads DVKVTQSSRYLVKRTGEKVFLECVQDMDHENMFWYRQDPGLGLRLIYFSYDVKMKEKGDIPEGYSVSREKKERFSLILESASTNQTSMYLCASSLRAGPRNSPLHFGNGTRLTVT.